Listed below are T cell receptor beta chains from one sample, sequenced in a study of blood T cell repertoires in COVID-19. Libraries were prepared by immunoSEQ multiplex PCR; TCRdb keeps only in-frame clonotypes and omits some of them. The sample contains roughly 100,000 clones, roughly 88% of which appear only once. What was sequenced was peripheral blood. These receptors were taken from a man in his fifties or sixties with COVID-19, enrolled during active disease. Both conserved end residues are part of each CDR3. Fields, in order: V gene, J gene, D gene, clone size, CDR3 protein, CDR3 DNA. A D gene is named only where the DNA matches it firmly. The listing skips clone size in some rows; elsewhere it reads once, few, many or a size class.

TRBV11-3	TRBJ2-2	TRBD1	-	CASSLDSTGVWTGELFF	TGTGCCAGCAGCTTAGATAGTACAGGGGTTTGGACCGGGGAGCTGTTTTTT
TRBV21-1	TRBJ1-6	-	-	CASSSNWEGQGLFHF	TGTGCCAGTAGCAGCAATTGGGAGGGGCAGGGATTATTCCACTTT
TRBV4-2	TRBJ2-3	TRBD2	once	CASSQEPFASGGAVRGDTQYF	TGTGCCAGCAGCCAAGAACCCTTCGCTAGCGGGGGGGCGGTAAGGGGAGATACGCAGTATTTT
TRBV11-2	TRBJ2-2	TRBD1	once	CASSLEPPGQGYTGELFF	TGTGCCAGCAGCTTAGAACCCCCGGGACAGGGGTATACCGGGGAGCTGTTTTTT
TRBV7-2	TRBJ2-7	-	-	CASSSQGPKKYF	TGTGCCAGCAGCTCCCAGGGCCCGAAAAAGTACTTC
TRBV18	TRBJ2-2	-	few	CASSPRRGDTGELFF	TGTGCCAGCTCACCACGGAGGGGAGACACCGGGGAGCTGTTTTTT
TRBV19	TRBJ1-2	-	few	CASSIDRQGNGYTF	TGTGCCAGTAGTATAGATCGGCAGGGCAATGGCTACACCTTC
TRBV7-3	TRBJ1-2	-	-	CASSLLQVNYGYTF	TGTGCCAGCAGCCTCCTACAGGTGAACTATGGCTACACCTTC
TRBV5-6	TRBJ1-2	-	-	CASSLWQASNYGYTF	TGTGCCAGCAGCTTGTGGCAGGCCTCTAACTATGGCTACACCTTC
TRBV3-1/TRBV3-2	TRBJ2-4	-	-	CASSGDRLNIQYF	TGTGCCAGCAGCGGTGACAGGCTCAACATTCAGTACTTC
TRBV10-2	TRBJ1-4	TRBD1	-	CASSESRDRVTNEKLFF	TGCGCCAGCAGTGAGTCCCGGGACAGGGTAACTAATGAAAAACTGTTTTTT
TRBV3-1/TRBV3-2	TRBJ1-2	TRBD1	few	CASSRWDSGTSNYGYTF	TGTGCCAGCAGCCGCTGGGACAGTGGAACCTCTAACTATGGCTACACCTTC
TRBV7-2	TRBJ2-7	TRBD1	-	CASSLRGQGAYEQYF	TGTGCCAGCAGCTTACGAGGACAGGGGGCTTACGAGCAGTACTTC
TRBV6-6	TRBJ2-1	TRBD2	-	CASKGGGPYNEQFF	TGTGCCAGCAAGGGCGGGGGACCCTACAATGAGCAGTTCTTC
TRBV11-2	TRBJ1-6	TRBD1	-	CASSFGQDNSPLHF	TGTGCCAGCAGCTTCGGACAGGATAATTCACCCCTCCACTTT
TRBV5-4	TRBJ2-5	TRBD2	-	CASSPIVAGGPETQYF	TGTGCCAGCAGCCCCATAGTAGCGGGGGGGCCAGAGACCCAGTACTTC
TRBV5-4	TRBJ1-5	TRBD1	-	CASSSMGQGGNQPQHF	TGTGCCAGCAGCTCAATGGGACAGGGAGGCAATCAGCCCCAGCATTTT
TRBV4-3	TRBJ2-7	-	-	CASSQDEQASSYEQYF	TGCGCCAGCAGCCAAGATGAACAGGCGAGCTCCTACGAGCAGTACTTC
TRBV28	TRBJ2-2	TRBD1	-	CASRNTGGTGELFF	TGTGCCAGCAGGAACACAGGGGGCACCGGGGAGCTGTTTTTT
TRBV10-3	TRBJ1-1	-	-	CAISERGSPNTEAFF	TGTGCCATCAGTGAGCGTGGCAGTCCGAACACTGAAGCTTTCTTT
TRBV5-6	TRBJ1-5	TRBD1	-	CASSQRQGFGSQHF	TGTGCCAGCAGCCAAAGACAGGGCTTTGGGTCCCAGCATTTT
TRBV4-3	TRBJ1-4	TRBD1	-	CASSRSGVSETGYEKLFF	TGCGCCAGCAGCCGCTCCGGTGTTTCTGAGACAGGGTATGAAAAACTGTTTTTT
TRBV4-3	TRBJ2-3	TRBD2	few	CASSLGLADTDTQYF	TGCGCCAGCAGCCTGGGACTAGCGGACACAGATACGCAGTATTTT
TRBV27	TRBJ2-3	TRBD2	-	CASSLLASGGRGTQYF	TGTGCCAGCAGTTTATTGGCTAGCGGGGGGCGAGGTACGCAGTATTTT
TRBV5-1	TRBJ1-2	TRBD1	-	CASSPGTGGYGYTF	TGCGCCAGCAGCCCCGGGACAGGGGGCTATGGCTACACCTTC
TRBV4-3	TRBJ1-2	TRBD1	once	CASSQGQGIGGYTF	TGCGCCAGCAGCCAAGGACAGGGGATAGGAGGCTACACCTTC
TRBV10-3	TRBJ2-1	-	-	CAISEKSGWDEQFF	TGTGCCATCAGTGAGAAGTCAGGGTGGGATGAGCAGTTCTTC
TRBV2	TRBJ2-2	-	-	CASSELGRATGELFF	TGTGCCAGCAGTGAATTGGGCAGGGCTACCGGGGAGCTGTTTTTT
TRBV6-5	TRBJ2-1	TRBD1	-	CASSSRTGGRDEQFF	TGTGCCAGCAGTTCCCGGACAGGGGGCAGGGATGAGCAGTTCTTC
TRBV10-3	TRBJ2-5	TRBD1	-	CAISEGTGPQETQYF	TGTGCCATCAGTGAGGGGACAGGTCCTCAAGAGACCCAGTACTTC
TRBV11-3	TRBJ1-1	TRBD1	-	CASSLSGQGRTEAFF	TGTGCCAGCAGCTTATCGGGACAGGGTCGGACTGAAGCTTTCTTT
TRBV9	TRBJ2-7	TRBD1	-	CASSAGQGPYEQYF	TGTGCCAGCAGCGCCGGACAGGGGCCCTACGAGCAGTACTTC
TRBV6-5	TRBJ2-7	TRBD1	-	CASSSPGQGDEQYF	TGTGCCAGCAGTAGTCCGGGACAGGGCGACGAGCAGTACTTC
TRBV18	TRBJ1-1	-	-	CASSKAQGGTEAFF	TGTGCCAGCTCAAAAGCCCAGGGTGGCACTGAAGCTTTCTTT
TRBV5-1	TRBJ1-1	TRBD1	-	CASSLSVLRQGLNTEAFF	TGCGCCAGCAGCTTGTCCGTATTACGACAGGGCTTGAACACTGAAGCTTTCTTT
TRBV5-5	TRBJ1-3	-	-	CASSHYNSGNTIYF	TGTGCCAGCAGCCATTACAACTCTGGAAACACCATATATTTT
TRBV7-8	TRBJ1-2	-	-	CASSFAGGGSGLIYGYTF	TGTGCCAGCAGCTTCGCGGGGGGGGGCAGTGGCCTCATCTATGGCTACACCTTC
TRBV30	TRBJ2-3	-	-	CAWSGGGRSTDTQYF	TGTGCCTGGAGTGGAGGAGGGCGTAGCACAGATACGCAGTATTTT
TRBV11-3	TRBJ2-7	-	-	CASSARSGNEQYF	TGTGCCAGCAGCGCTCGATCAGGGAACGAGCAGTACTTC
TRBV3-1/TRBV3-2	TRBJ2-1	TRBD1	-	CASSQALVVGQTSSYNEQFF	TGTGCCAGCAGCCAGGCTCTCGTGGTGGGACAGACAAGCTCCTACAATGAGCAGTTCTTC
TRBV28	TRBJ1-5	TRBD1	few	CASMTGTQPQHF	TGTGCCAGCATGACAGGGACTCAGCCCCAGCATTTT
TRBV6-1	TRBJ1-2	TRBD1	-	CASSEAIGQGADGYTF	TGTGCCAGCAGTGAAGCGATTGGACAGGGGGCGGATGGCTACACCTTC
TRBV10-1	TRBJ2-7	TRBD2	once	CASSETSGVEQYF	TGCGCCAGCAGTGAGACTAGCGGGGTCGAGCAGTACTTC
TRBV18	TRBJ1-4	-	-	CASSPLQTVRNEKLFF	TGTGCCAGCTCACCACTCCAGACAGTTCGGAATGAAAAACTGTTTTTT
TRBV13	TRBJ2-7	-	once	CASSLSESWGQGALYF	-
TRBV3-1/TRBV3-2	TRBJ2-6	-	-	CASSQVPGHVVLTF	TGTGCCAGCAGCCAAGTTCCAGGGCATGTCGTCCTGACTTTC
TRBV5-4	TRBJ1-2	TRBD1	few	CASSLGGTVNLNYGYTF	TGTGCCAGCAGCTTGGGGGGGACAGTCAACCTCAACTATGGCTACACCTTC
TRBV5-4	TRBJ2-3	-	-	CASSSNLMRGATDTQYF	TGTGCCAGCAGCTCTAATCTGATGCGGGGCGCCACAGATACGCAGTATTTT
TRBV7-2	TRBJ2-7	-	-	CASGRDLYEQYF	TGTGCCTCAGGCCGGGATTTGTACGAGCAGTACTTC
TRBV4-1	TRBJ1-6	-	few	CASSQEQNLGSPLHF	TGCGCCAGCAGCCAAGAACAGAATCTGGGTTCACCCCTCCACTTT
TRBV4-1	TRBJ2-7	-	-	CASSPQSVPGYEQYF	TGCGCCAGCAGCCCCCAGAGCGTGCCTGGCTACGAGCAGTACTTC